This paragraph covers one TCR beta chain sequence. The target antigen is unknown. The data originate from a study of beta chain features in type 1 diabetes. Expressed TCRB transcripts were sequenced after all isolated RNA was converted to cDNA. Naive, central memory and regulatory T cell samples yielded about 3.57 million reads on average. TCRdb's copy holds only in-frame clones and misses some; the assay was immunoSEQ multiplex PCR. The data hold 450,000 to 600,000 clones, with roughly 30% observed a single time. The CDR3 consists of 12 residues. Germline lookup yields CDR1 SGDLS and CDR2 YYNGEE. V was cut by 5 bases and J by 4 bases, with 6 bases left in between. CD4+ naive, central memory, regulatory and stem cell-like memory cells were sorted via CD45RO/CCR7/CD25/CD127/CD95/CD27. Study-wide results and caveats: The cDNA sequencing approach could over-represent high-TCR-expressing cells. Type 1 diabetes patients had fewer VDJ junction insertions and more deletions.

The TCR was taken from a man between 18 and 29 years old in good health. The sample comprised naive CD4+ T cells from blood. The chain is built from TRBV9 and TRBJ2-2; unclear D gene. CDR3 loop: CASRALTGELFF. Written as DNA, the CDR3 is TGTGCCAGCAGGGCTCTCACCGGGGAGCTGTTTTTT.